This T cell receptor beta chain was profiled in a study of CD8 T cells in ankylosing spondylitis. Study observations and caveats: A TCR beta motif of roughly 8 highly homologous variants appeared characteristic of ankylosing spondylitis blood.

V lost 1 base to trimming and J lost 3 bases, with 7 bases between them. In germline, CDR1 is SGHKS, CDR2 YYEKEE (reference sequence). The CDR3 consists of 14 residues. Of note for this clonotype: Its target is unknown.

5'-RACE, quantitative and with molecular barcodes, yielded the TCR beta libraries. MiXCR, applied by TCRdb to the 5' RACE reads, yields one record per CDR3 protein. This sample has about 500,000 distinct CDR3 sequences, with about 13% found just once. Specimen: blood, either unsorted or a sorted T cell fraction (not recorded which). This chain connects TRBV5-5 to TRBJ1-4; D unclear. The source of this sequence is a male donor with ankylosing spondylitis. CDR3 residues: CASSLLMANEKLFF. The CDR3 nucleotides read TGTGCCAGCAGCTTGTTAATGGCTAATGAAAAACTGTTTTTT.